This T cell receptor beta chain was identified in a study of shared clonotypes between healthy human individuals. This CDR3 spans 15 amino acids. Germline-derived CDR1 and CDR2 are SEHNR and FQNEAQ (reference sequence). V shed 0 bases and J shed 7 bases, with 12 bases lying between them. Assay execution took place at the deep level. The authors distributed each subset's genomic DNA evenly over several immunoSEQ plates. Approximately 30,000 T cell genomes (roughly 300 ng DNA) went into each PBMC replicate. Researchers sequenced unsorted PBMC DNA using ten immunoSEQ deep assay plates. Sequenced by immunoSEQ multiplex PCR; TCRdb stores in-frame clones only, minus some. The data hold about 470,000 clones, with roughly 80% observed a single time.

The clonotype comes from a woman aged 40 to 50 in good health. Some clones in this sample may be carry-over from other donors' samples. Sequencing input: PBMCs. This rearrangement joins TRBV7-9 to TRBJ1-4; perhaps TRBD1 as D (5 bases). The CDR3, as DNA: TGTGCCAGCAGCTTAGCGGGGGTGACAATTGAAAAACTGTTTTTT. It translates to CASSLAGVTIEKLFF.